Presented here are 17 T cell receptor beta chains from one specimen sequenced in a study of T cells after yellow fever vaccination. MiXCR, applied by TCRdb to the 5' RACE reads, yields one record per CDR3 protein. The data hold about 68,000 distinct CDR3 sequences, with 6.5% observed a single time. Specimen: CD8+ T cells sorted from PBMCs, collected 45 days after the first yellow fever vaccination. These receptors were obtained from a man aged 18 to 30 who received the YFV17D yellow fever vaccine.

This clonotype was recorded a few times. The rearrangement joins TRBV10-3 to TRBJ1-2; perhaps TRBD1 as D (5 bases). Germline CDR1 is ENHRY and CDR2 is SYGVKD. This CDR3 region has 13 residues. Trimming shortened V by 10 bases and J by 3 bases, and 15 bases separated the two germline ends. The CDR3 region is CATAGTGDYGYTF. DNA for the CDR3: TGTGCCACTGCCGGGACTGGGGACTATGGCTACACCTTC.

This clonotype has a count of ten or more. The chain uses TRBV7-9 and TRBJ2-1; 7 bases fit TRBD2. Germline values: CDR1 SEHNR, CDR2 FQNEAQ (reference sequence). V gave up 2 bases and J gave up 7 bases; unmatched junction bases: 17. The CDR3 loop spans 18 amino acids. The CDR3, as DNA: TGTGCCAGCAGCTTACTCCCTCGGGAGGTGTGGTCTATTAATGAGCAGTTCTTC. Translation gives CASSLLPREVWSINEQFF.

This clonotype occurred a few times. The V call is TRBV29-1, the J call TRBJ2-7; 7 bases are a match to TRBD1. Per germline, CDR1 SQVTM and CDR2 ANQGSEA. This CDR3 comprises 14 residues. V shed 7 bases, J shed 2 bases, and the junction held 11 bases outside the gene matches. The CDR3 coding sequence is TGCAGCGCCAAACAGACAGGGTCCCCCTACGAGCAGTACTTC. Residues: CSAKQTGSPYEQYF.

This clonotype showed up many times. V and J are TRBV6-2 or TRBV6-3 and TRBJ2-2, with TRBD2 matching over 13 bases. The CDR3 covers 20 residues. Germline lookup yields CDR1 MNHEY and CDR2 SVGEGT. The trim removed 4 bases at V and 0 bases at J, leaving 11 bases unmatched. In nucleotides, the CDR3 is TGTGCCAGCAGTTGGGGGATTGGGACTAGCGGGGCGACGAACACCGGGGAGCTGTTTTTT. Translated: CASSWGIGTSGATNTGELFF.

This clonotype has a count of ten or more. The genes are TRBV20-1 and TRBJ2-1, with D possibly being TRBD1 (6 bases). This CDR3 is built from 14 residues. Between the trimmed V and J ends, which lost 5 bases and 0 bases, there was a span of 11 bases. The germline V gene has CDR1 DFQATT and CDR2 SNEGSKA (reference sequence). CDR3 coding DNA: TGCAGTGCTCAGGACAGCAGCTCCTACAATGAGCAGTTCTTC. The encoded protein is CSAQDSSSYNEQFF.

At least ten counts were recorded for this clonotype. The rearrangement uses TRBV10-1 and TRBJ1-1; tentative D call: TRBD1 (5 bases). Germline-derived CDR1 and CDR2 are WNHNN and SYGVQD (reference sequence). The CDR3 sequence is 13 residues long. V was cut by 0 bases and J by 4 bases, with 6 bases left in between. Here the CDR3 DNA reads TGCGCCAGCAGTGAGTCCAGGGCCACTGAAGCTTTCTTT. It codes for CASSESRATEAFF.

The chain has TRBV6-5 and TRBJ1-2; no clear D gene. This CDR3 region has 14 residues. Germline V gene lookup returns CDR1 MNHEY and CDR2 SVGAGI. The V end lost 2 bases, the J end lost 3 bases, and 10 bases lay between the germline ends. CDR3 sequence (DNA): TGTGCCAGCAGTTACCCCGACACCCACTATGGCTACACCTTC. This encodes CASSYPDTHYGYTF.

The chain links TRBV13 to TRBJ2-2; D tentatively reads TRBD1 or TRBD2 (5 bases each). This CDR3 is 15 amino acids long. V was clipped by 1 base and J by 1 base, with 7 bases between them. Germline lookup yields CDR1 PRHDT and CDR2 FYEKMQ (reference sequence). CDR3 protein: CASSLAGLNTGELFF. The CDR3 bases are TGTGCCAGCAGCTTAGCGGGGCTGAACACCGGGGAGCTGTTTTTT.

This clonotype was seen only a few times. The chain joins TRBV6-2 or TRBV6-3 to TRBJ1-5; D is possibly TRBD1 (5 bases). Trimming removed 0 bases at V and 7 bases at J, with 19 bases between. Germline lookup yields CDR1 MNHEY and CDR2 SVGEGT. This CDR3 has 17 amino acids. The CDR3 spells CASSYSLGTGGGQPQHF. CDR3 nucleotide sequence: TGTGCCAGCAGTTACTCGCTTGGGACGGGGGGAGGACAGCCCCAGCATTTT.

The table lists this clonotype with many counts. The chain combines TRBV29-1 with TRBJ2-1; 10 positions agree with TRBD2. CDR1 and CDR2 from the germline V gene are SQVTM and ANQGSEA. The junction had 10 bases not matched to a gene; V was cut back by 3 bases and J by 5 bases. This CDR3 contains 16 residues. In DNA, the CDR3 is TGCAGCGTTGAGTTAGCGGGGGGTGCCGGGAACAATGAGCAGTTCTTC. It specifies CSVELAGGAGNNEQFF.

A few counts support this clonotype. The V call is TRBV12-3 or TRBV12-4, the J call TRBJ1-2; no clear D gene. CDR3 length equals 13 residues. V gave up 1 base and J gave up 2 bases, with 5 bases separating them. The CDR3 DNA reads as TGTGCCAGCAGTTTAGGACGGAACTATGGCTACACCTTC. It encodes CASSLGRNYGYTF.

The sample holds many counts of this clonotype. V is TRBV3-1 and J is TRBJ1-2; 9 nucleotides match TRBD1. The CDR3 is 13 residues long. V shed 4 bases and J 8 bases; nucleotides not matched to a gene: 5. Germline CDR1 and CDR2: LGHDT and YNNKEL (reference sequence). CDR3 nucleotides: TGTGCCAGCAGCCCACAGGGGGCCTGGGGCTACACCTTC. It translates to CASSPQGAWGYTF.

This clonotype was detected ten times or more. The chain employs TRBV27 and TRBJ1-2, with D possibly being TRBD1 (6 bases). Germline V CDR1 and CDR2: MNHEY, SMNVEV (reference sequence). The CDR3 extends over 14 amino acids. V lost 4 bases to trimming and J lost 6 bases, with 15 bases between them. In DNA, the CDR3 is TGTGCCAGCAGTTCGGGGACATTTTACAATGGCTACACCTTC. Residues: CASSSGTFYNGYTF.

This clonotype was recorded many times. The chain couples TRBV11-2 to TRBJ2-7, with 7 bases fitting TRBD1. Germline V gives CDR1 SGHAT, CDR2 FQNNGV. The junction had 3 bases not matched to a gene; V was cut back by 1 base and J by 0 bases. The CDR3 loop spans 15 amino acids. The CDR3 is CASSLGPGGSYEQYV. CDR3 in DNA: TGTGCCAGCAGCTTAGGGCCAGGGGGCTCCTACGAGCAGTACGTC.

This clonotype was seen repeatedly, ten times or more. This chain connects TRBV12-3 or TRBV12-4 to TRBJ2-1, with 7 bases aligning to TRBD1. V was clipped by 3 bases and J by 8 bases; unmatched bases: 10. CDR3 length: 15 amino acids. The CDR3 is CASSFLGGSSDEQFF. Written as DNA, the CDR3 is TGTGCCAGCAGTTTCTTAGGGGGCAGCTCCGATGAGCAGTTCTTC.

CDR3 amino acids: CASRRRTEDAGYTF. In DNA form, the CDR3 reads TGTGCCAGCAGGCGACGGACGGAGGACGCGGGCTACACCTTC. The V and J genes are TRBV9 and TRBJ1-2; D not resolved. Germline assignment: CDR1 SGDLS and CDR2 YYNGEE. Trimming took off 5 bases at V and 8 bases at J, with 19 bases between the two ends. The CDR3 has 14 residues.

Remarks on this clonotype: With a much larger clone just one base away, this may be a read error. The rearrangement joins TRBV27 to TRBJ1-2, with a tentative D call TRBD1 (5 bases). CDR1 is MNHEY and CDR2 is SMNVEV in the germline V gene (reference sequence). The V gene lost 2 bases and the J gene lost 7 bases, with 14 bases spanning the gap. The CDR3 runs to 14 residues. CDR3 nucleotides: TGTGCCAGCAGTTTAGGGGGGAGAACTGTTGGCTACACCTTC. Translation: CASSLGGRTVGYTF.